The rows below give T cell receptor beta chains drawn from one sample of a study of T cell responses to AZD1222 COVID-19 vaccine. TCRdb's copy holds only in-frame clones and misses some; the assay was immunoSEQ multiplex PCR. The table shows tens of thousands of clones, with roughly 90% occurring only once. This specimen consisted of peripheral blood, obtained on day 0 of MenACWY control vaccination. The receptors were gathered from an adult in good health. Both conserved end residues are part of each CDR3. D genes are given only for firm matches. Clone size is stated in some rows and not others, as once, few, many or a class when expanded.

d_gene	v_gene	abundance	j_gene	CDR3aa	CDR3nt
TRBD1	TRBV25-1	.	TRBJ2-6	CASWGQGLSGANVLTF	TGTGCCAGCTGGGGACAGGGGCTGTCTGGGGCCAACGTCCTGACTTTC
TRBD1	TRBV7-2	.	TRBJ2-1	CASSPPTGGVYNEQFF	TGTGCCAGCAGCCCACCGACAGGGGGGGTCTACAATGAGCAGTTCTTC
TRBD1	TRBV6-5	.	TRBJ1-2	CASSYYGAGGNYGYTF	TGTGCCAGCAGTTACTATGGGGCAGGGGGTAACTATGGCTACACCTTC
TRBD2	TRBV12-5	few	TRBJ2-1	CASGGVGTSGNEQFF	TGTGCTAGTGGTGGCGTGGGGACTAGCGGCAATGAGCAGTTCTTC
.	TRBV11-2	.	TRBJ1-2	CASSLEGVGYGYTF	TGTGCCAGCAGCCTAGAAGGGGTGGGCTATGGCTACACCTTC
.	TRBV5-8	.	TRBJ1-6	CASSQPSAHGDSPLHF	TGTGCCAGCAGCCAGCCAAGTGCCCACGGTGATTCACCCCTCCACTTT
.	TRBV12-5	once	TRBJ2-7	CASAEGGIHEQYF	TGTGCTAGTGCCGAGGGGGGGATACACGAGCAGTACTTC
TRBD2	TRBV18	few	TRBJ2-4	CASSLDWEGNIQYF	TGTGCCAGCTCACTAGACTGGGAGGGGAACATTCAGTACTTC
.	TRBV6-2/TRBV6-3	.	TRBJ1-3	CASSYLAGNTIYF	TGTGCCAGCAGTTACCTTGCCGGAAACACCATATATTTT
TRBD2	TRBV4-1	.	TRBJ2-1	CASSLVQRGSSYNEQFF	TGCGCCAGCAGCCTCGTCCAGCGGGGGAGCTCCTACAATGAGCAGTTCTTC
TRBD2	TRBV4-3	few	TRBJ2-1	CASSLDSGTSGLNEQFF	TGCGCCAGCAGCCTAGATTCCGGGACTAGCGGATTAAATGAGCAGTTCTTC